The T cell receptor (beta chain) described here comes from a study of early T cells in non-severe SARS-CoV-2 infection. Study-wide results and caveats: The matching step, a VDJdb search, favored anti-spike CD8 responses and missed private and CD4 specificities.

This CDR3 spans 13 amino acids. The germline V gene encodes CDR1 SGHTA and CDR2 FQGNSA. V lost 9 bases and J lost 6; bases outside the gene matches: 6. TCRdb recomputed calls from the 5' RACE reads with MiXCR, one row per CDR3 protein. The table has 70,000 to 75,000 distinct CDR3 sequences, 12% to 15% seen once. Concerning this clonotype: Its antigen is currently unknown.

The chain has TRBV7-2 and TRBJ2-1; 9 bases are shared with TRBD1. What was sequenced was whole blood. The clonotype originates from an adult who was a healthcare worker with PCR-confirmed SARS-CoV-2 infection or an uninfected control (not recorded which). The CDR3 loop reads CASPGQGFNEQFF. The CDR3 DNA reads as TGTGCCAGTCCGGGACAGGGTTTCAATGAGCAGTTCTTC.